This TCR beta chain emerged from a study of blood T cell repertoires in COVID-19. Study-wide context: T cells, B-cell-depleted T cells, or PBMCs supplied cDNA or gDNA.

Data came from immunoSEQ multiplex PCR; TCRdb stores just in-frame clones and leaves some out. Here the sample spans a few hundred thousand clones, approximately 83% being singletons. Germline V gene sequence: CDR1 SGHNT, CDR2 YENEEA. This CDR3 spans 15 amino acids. The V and J ends lost 3 bases and 6 bases respectively, with 14 bases between them. Specimen: peripheral blood. The J gene is TRBJ2-2, the V gene TRBV11-3; TRBD2 is a possible D gene (5 bases). This clonotype originated in a man older than 75 with acute or convalescent COVID-19. CDR3 in amino acids: CASSLRAGNPGELFF. The CDR3 region has the DNA TGTGCCAGCAGCTTGAGGGCAGGCAACCCCGGGGAGCTGTTTTTT.